The clone carrying this T cell receptor beta chain has a handful of counts. This record belongs to a study of CD8+ T cells in alopecia areata. Study-wide background: It was oral tofacitinib, at 5 to 10 mg twice daily, that treated patients received. It was 6 to 18 months of tofacitinib, and then there were 6 months off drug.

Patients with alopecia areata provided lesional scalp punch biopsies as well as peripheral blood. As the sequencing template, cDNA was produced by extracting RNA and reverse transcribing it. This table comes from immunoSEQ multiplex PCR, and its TCRdb copy is limited to in-frame clones, with some not included. The sample has more than 9,500 clones; 57% are singletons. CDR1 and CDR2 (germline): MGHRA, YSYEKL. The V gene lost 4 bases and the J gene lost 6 bases, with 24 bases spanning the gap. This CDR3 has 17 residues. Sequenced input: skin. The chain employs TRBV4-1 and TRBJ1-1; tentative D call: TRBD1 (5 bases). The sequence was collected from a human donor with alopecia areata. The CDR3 DNA reads as TGCGCCAGCAGCCCTCCGATACAGACAGCCGGCTACGCTGAAGCTTTCTTT. The encoded protein is CASSPPIQTAGYAEAFF.